This TCR beta chain is from a study of blood T cell repertoires in COVID-19. Study details: COVID-19 samples from acute and convalescent phases originated in the United States, Italy and Spain. Sources were T cells, B-cell-depleted T cells, or PBMCs; the material itself was cDNA or gDNA.

Germline-derived CDR1 and CDR2 are LGHDT and YNNKEL (reference sequence). The CDR3 runs 15 residues. V dropped 2 bases and J dropped 3 bases, with 11 bases sitting between them. Source study methods: Quantification of nucleated cells was approximated via reference gene primer amplification. Clones were sequenced by immunoSEQ multiplex PCR, and TCRdb holds only the in-frame ones, with some missing. The V and J calls and clone size are taken from that table; D and trimming were inferred from the DNA. The sample includes about 81,000 clones, around 90% seen only once; the top ten take around 7.9%. Sequencing used peripheral blood. This clonotype was obtained from a man between 65 and 85 years old with acute or convalescent COVID-19. V is TRBV3-1 (or the pseudogene TRBV3-2) and J is TRBJ1-3; D gene uncertain. CDR3 sequence reads: CASSQSTVIGNTIYF. The DNA of the CDR3 is TGTGCCAGCAGCCAAAGTACAGTTATTGGAAACACCATATATTTT.